The next 27 T cell receptor beta chains were all read from a single sample in a study of blood T cells in healthy people across ages. The authors ran a second PCR of roughly 6 to 12 cycles using a sample-barcoded 5' primer and a J-beta primer mix. TCRdb redid the calling of the 5' RACE reads with MiXCR, one entry per CDR3 protein. Seen here are 1.5 million to 2 million distinct CDR3 sequences, roughly 30% observed once, and the top ten hold 7.7%. Sequencing was carried out using blood. The source of these receptors is a woman under 40 in good health.

Regarding this clonotype: It may be a read error: a sequence one base away is much more abundant. The rearrangement uses TRBV12-3 or TRBV12-4 and TRBJ2-5; 7 bases map to TRBD2. This CDR3 spans 13 amino acids. V gave up 6 bases and J gave up 9 bases; unmatched junction bases: 10. The CDR3 loop reads CASSEAGLEAQYF. The CDR3 DNA reads as TGTGCCAGCAGCGAAGCGGGGTTGGAGGCCCAGTACTTC.

This clonotype has a handful of counts. The CDR3, as DNA: TGCAGCGTCCAAGACAGAACTAACTATGGCTACACCTTC. Protein sequence: CSVQDRTNYGYTF. This rearrangement joins TRBV29-1 to TRBJ1-2; maybe TRBD1 (5 bases). Trimming cost V 6 bases and J 0 bases, with 11 bases left between them. This CDR3 contains 13 residues. CDR1 and CDR2 from the germline V gene are SQVTM and ANQGSEA.

This clonotype has just a few counts. The chain employs TRBV4-3 and TRBJ1-5, with D perhaps matching TRBD1 (5 bases). The length of the CDR3 is 15 residues. Germline lookup yields CDR1 LGHNA and CDR2 YSLEER. Trimming cost V 0 bases and J 6 bases, with 12 bases left between them. The CDR3 DNA follows: TGCGCCAGCAGCCAAGATTCAGGGTACGGTCAGCCCCAGCATTTT. As protein: CASSQDSGYGQPQHF.

This clonotype was seen more than once but under ten times. The chain is built from TRBV20-1 and TRBJ2-7; D ambiguous. This CDR3 contains 13 residues. Looked up from germline, CDR1 is DFQATT and CDR2 is SNEGSKA (reference sequence). The V gene lost 6 bases and the J gene lost 5 bases, with 17 bases spanning the gap. For the CDR3, the DNA is TGCAGTGCCCCGGACCCAATAGACCACGAGCAGTACTTC. Translating it yields CSAPDPIDHEQYF.

The chain employs TRBV20-1 and TRBJ2-1; no firm D call. Germline assignment: CDR1 DFQATT and CDR2 SNEGSKA (reference sequence). The CDR3 length is 12 residues. V was pared by 6 bases and J by 5 bases, with 11 bases between. CDR3 sequence: CSASVRHNEQFF. As DNA, the CDR3 is TGCAGTGCGTCTGTCCGGCACAATGAGCAGTTCTTC.

This clonotype was seen more than once but under ten times. The chain employs TRBV5-1 and TRBJ2-5, with a tentative D call TRBD1 (5 bases). From germline, CDR1 is SGHRS and CDR2 YFSETQ. The V gene lost 0 bases and the J gene lost 7 bases, with 16 bases spanning the gap. This CDR3 comprises 15 residues. The CDR3 bases are TGCGCCAGCAGCTTGGATGGCAGGGCTCCGGGGACCCAGTACTTC. Encoded protein: CASSLDGRAPGTQYF.

This clonotype was recorded a few times. V gene TRBV20-1 combines with J gene TRBJ2-3; 10 bases agree with TRBD2. CDR1 and CDR2 (germline): DFQATT, SNEGSKA (reference sequence). Trimming removed 4 bases from V and 0 bases from J; junction bases left unmatched: 16. The CDR3 loop spans 19 amino acids. The CDR3 spells CSATLGSGGPLSSTDTQYF. Written as DNA, the CDR3 is TGCAGTGCTACCCTGGGTAGCGGGGGGCCGTTATCTAGCACAGATACGCAGTATTTT.

This clonotype was seen only a few times. V and J are TRBV30 and TRBJ2-7, with D perhaps TRBD2 (6 bases). This CDR3 comprises 14 residues. V was clipped by 5 bases and J by 6 bases, with 20 bases between them. The germline gives CDR1 GTSNPN, CDR2 SVGIG (reference sequence). CDR3 in amino acids: CAWGILAPSREQYF. For the CDR3, the DNA is TGTGCCTGGGGGATACTAGCCCCTTCCCGCGAGCAGTACTTC. The variable domain in full, with the rest retrieved from reference TRBV30 and TRBJ2-7, is SQTIHQWPATLVQPVGSPLSLECTVEGTSNPNLYWYRQAAGRGLQLLFYSVGIGQISSEVPQNLSASRPQDRQFILSSKKLLLSDSGFYLCAWGILAPSREQYFGPGTRLTVT.

CDR3 region: CSVSGSPYNEQYF. CDR3 in DNA: TGCAGCGTTTCGGGATCACCATACAATGAGCAGTACTTC. The rearrangement uses TRBV29-1 and TRBJ2-5, with D possibly matching TRBD2 (5 bases). Germline CDR1 SQVTM, CDR2 ANQGSEA. The CDR3 has 13 residues. Trimming took 5 bases from V and 11 from J, leaving 21 bases between them.

This clonotype was counted at least ten times. V gene TRBV7-2 combines with J gene TRBJ2-2, with D uncertain. Between the trimmed V and J ends, which lost 3 bases and 6 bases, there was a span of 8 bases. Germline CDR1 SGHTA, CDR2 FQGNSA. The CDR3 totals 13 residues. The CDR3 bases are TGTGCCAGCAGCTTTTCGAGAGCCGGGGAGCTGTTTTTT. It codes for CASSFSRAGELFF.

The table lists this clonotype with a few counts. The CDR3 is CASSDTGQWISETQYF. The CDR3 DNA reads TGTGCCAGTAGTGATACCGGACAGTGGATATCGGAGACCCAGTACTTC. The chain is built from TRBV19 and TRBJ2-5; TRBD1 might be the D (6 bases). The CDR3 consists of 16 residues. Germline V lookup: CDR1 LNHDA, CDR2 SQIVND (reference sequence). V shed 5 bases and J shed 5 bases, with 21 bases lying between them.

For the CDR3, the DNA is TGTGCCAGCAGTTACGGGACTAGCGGGACCTACAATGAGCAGTACTTC. Translation gives CASSYGTSGTYNEQYF. The rearrangement joins TRBV6-6 to TRBJ2-4; 13 positions match TRBD2. The CDR3 contains 16 residues. CDR1 MNHNY and CDR2 SVGAGI come from the germline V gene (reference sequence). V lost 2 bases to trimming and J lost 13 bases; unmatched junction nucleotides: 11.

This rearrangement joins TRBV5-1 to TRBJ2-1; 12 nucleotides line up with TRBD2. The CDR3 has 20 amino acids. The germline V gene has CDR1 SGHRS and CDR2 YFSETQ. V dropped 1 base and J dropped 0; count of bases not matched to a gene: 11. CDR3 sequence: CASSLILASGRESSYNEQFF. The CDR3 coding sequence is TGCGCCAGCAGCTTGATACTGGCTAGCGGGAGGGAGAGCTCCTACAATGAGCAGTTCTTC.

V usage is TRBV27 and J usage is TRBJ2-6; 8 positions agree with TRBD1. Trimming at V came to 3 bases and at J to 1 base, leaving 8 bases not matched to a gene. CDR3 size: 18 residues. In germline, CDR1 is MNHEY, CDR2 SMNVEV (reference sequence). CDR3 sequence: CASSLLTGAGSGANVLTF. The CDR3 nucleotides read TGTGCCAGCAGTTTGTTGACAGGGGCCGGGTCTGGGGCCAACGTCCTGACTTTC.

This clonotype was counted a single time. This chain links TRBV9 with TRBJ2-3; TRBD2 aligns across 11 bases. Germline V lookup: CDR1 SGDLS, CDR2 YYNGEE. CDR3 length: 14 amino acids. The J segment lost 10 bases and the V segment lost 0 bases, leaving 4 bases of the junction unmatched. CDR3 bases: TGTGCCAGCAGCGTAGGTAGCGGGGGGGATGCGCAGTATTTT. As protein: CASSVGSGGDAQYF.

The chain uses TRBV21-1 and TRBJ2-7; TRBD1 is the table's D call, not checked against the DNA. TRBV21-1 is designated a pseudogene. CDR3 length: 16 amino acids. CDR3 region: CASSKVAGQGRYEQYF. The CDR3 region has the DNA TGTGCCAGCAGCAAAGTCGCGGGACAGGGAAGGTACGAGCAGTACTTC.

This clonotype came up many times. The chain employs TRBV7-9 and TRBJ1-1; the match to TRBD1 covers 10 bases. Germline CDR1 and CDR2: SEHNR and FQNEAQ (reference sequence). The V gene end was trimmed by 6 bases and the J gene end by 4 bases; junction bases not matched to a gene: 5. This CDR3 has 14 amino acids. The CDR3 sequence: CASSRTGGGTEAFF. The DNA of the CDR3 is TGTGCCAGCAGTCGGACAGGGGGAGGCACTGAAGCTTTCTTT. The full variable domain, in which reference TRBV7-9 and TRBJ1-1 provide the parts outside the CDR3, is DTGVSQNPRHKITKRGQNVTFRCDPISEHNRLYWYRQTLGQGPEFLTYFQNEAQLEKSRLLSDRFSAERPKGSFSTLEIQRTEQGDSAMYLCASSRTGGGTEAFFGQGTRLTVV.

The chain employs TRBV20-1 and TRBJ2-4; unclear D gene. CDR3 size: 13 residues. Germline CDR1 reads DFQATT; CDR2 reads SNEGSKA (reference sequence). The V end was cut by 6 bases, the J end by 13 bases, with 22 bases between. The CDR3 DNA reads TGCAGTGCCTCAGAGCCCTCCTACAATGAGCAGTACTTC. This gives the protein CSASEPSYNEQYF.

V is TRBV30 and J is TRBJ2-5, with unresolved D. The CDR3 is made up of 12 amino acids. V lost 0 bases and J lost 11, with 13 bases in between. CDR1 and CDR2 (germline): GTSNPN, SVGIG (reference sequence). DNA of the CDR3: TGTGCCTGGAGTGTACAGCTCCATGAGCAGTACTTC. This encodes CAWSVQLHEQYF.

This clonotype has more than one count but fewer than ten. The V and J genes are TRBV20-1 and TRBJ2-1, with TRBD2 matching 9 bases. Germline lookup yields CDR1 DFQATT and CDR2 SNEGSKA (reference sequence). V shed 0 bases and J 5 bases; nucleotides not matched to a gene: 2. The CDR3 extends over 14 amino acids. The CDR3 DNA reads as TGCAGTGCTAGAGATCTAGCGGGGAACAATGAGCAGTTCTTC. Its protein product is CSARDLAGNNEQFF.

This clonotype was detected ten times or more. This rearrangement joins TRBV5-6 to TRBJ2-1; either TRBD1 or TRBD2 may fit D (5 bases each). The CDR3 length is 15 residues. Trimming removed 2 bases from V and 1 base from J, with 10 bases in between. Germline CDR1 and CDR2: SGHDT and YYEEEE. CDR3 DNA: TGTGCCAGCAGCTTTGGGACCCGGTCCTACAATGAGCAGTTCTTC. Protein sequence: CASSFGTRSYNEQFF.

The V gene is TRBV20-1, the J gene TRBJ2-7, with D possibly matching TRBD2 (5 bases). Germline V CDR1 and CDR2: DFQATT, SNEGSKA (reference sequence). The length of the CDR3 is 13 residues. With 4 bases removed from V and 5 bases from J, the gap between germline ends came to 15 bases. CDR3 in DNA: TGCAGTGCTAAGGACTTCCCTTCCGACGAGCAGTACTTC. Its translation: CSAKDFPSDEQYF.

The chain combines TRBV7-2 with TRBJ2-1; 7 bases agree with TRBD1. V was clipped by 6 bases and J by 10 bases; unmatched bases: 12. CDR3 length: 14 residues. CDR1 SGHTA and CDR2 FQGNSA come from the germline V gene. CDR3 amino acids: CASSSRQGGLEQFF. CDR3 DNA: TGTGCCAGCAGTTCCCGACAGGGTGGGCTCGAGCAGTTCTTC.

The chain combines TRBV7-8 with TRBJ2-7; 15 bases fit TRBD2. CDR1 and CDR2 from the germline V gene are SGHVS and FQNEAQ. The CDR3 consists of 18 residues. Losses at the gene ends were 2 bases for V and 2 bases for J; bases not matched to a gene: 7. In nucleotides, the CDR3 is TGTGCCAGCAGCTTATCGGGACTAGCGGGAGGCCTAACCTACGAGCAGTACTTC. Translated: CASSLSGLAGGLTYEQYF.

The J gene is TRBJ1-2, the V gene TRBV6-1, with 7 bases matching TRBD1. Germline V gene data show CDR1 as MNHNS and CDR2 as SASEGT. There are 14 residues in the CDR3. Trimming took 6 bases from V and 6 from J; bases not matched to a gene: 10. The CDR3 spells CASRHRGQGDGYTF. The CDR3 bases are TGTGCCAGCAGACACCGCGGGCAGGGGGATGGCTACACCTTC.

The rearrangement uses TRBV6-7 and TRBJ2-1, with no clear D. TRBV6-7 is an ORF; its function is uncertain. The CDR3 is 15 amino acids. V was cut by 8 bases and J by 0 bases, with 14 bases left in between. The CDR3: CASRAPVLSYNEQFF. In nucleotides, the CDR3 is TGTGCCAGCCGTGCACCGGTCCTCTCCTACAATGAGCAGTTCTTC.

A few counts support this clonotype. The chain uses TRBV7-9 and TRBJ2-1; 9 nucleotides agree with TRBD2. The V segment lost 7 bases and the J segment 5 bases; nucleotides outside the gene matches: 6. The CDR3 has 14 amino acids. In germline, CDR1 is SEHNR, CDR2 FQNEAQ (reference sequence). Here the CDR3 DNA reads TGTGCCAGCACCTCGCGGGGGGGCCACAATGAGCAGTTCTTC. It codes for CASTSRGGHNEQFF.